This T cell receptor beta chain emerged from a study of Graves' ophthalmopathy and Graves' hyperthyroidism. Amplification of the TCR beta CDR3 regions used RNA transcripts (as template). In the first round, RT-PCR was carried out with HTBI primers, and a multiplex PCR formed the second round. A single record per CDR3 protein comes from TCRdb applying MiXCR to the multiplex PCR reads. Of fewer than 600,000 distinct CDR3 sequences listed, 14% are singletons. This clonotype has ten or more counts. Antigen unknown. The CDR3 is 14 amino acids. CDR1 and CDR2 from the germline V gene are MNHNS and SASEGT. Between the trimmed V and J ends, which lost 7 bases and 7 bases, there was a span of 17 bases. General observations from the study: The model's prediction of ophthalmopathy progression had approximately 67% sensitivity and less than 75% specificity. Cross-validated, the 13-signature model showed 87.88%/81.08% sensitivity/specificity, and 80%/75% in the test set.

The sample taken for sequencing was blood. The chain uses TRBV6-1 and TRBJ1-5; D is possibly TRBD1 (6 bases). The clonotype comes from a woman in her thirties with Graves' ophthalmopathy. Here the CDR3 DNA reads TGTGCCAGCATCGCCCCGGGACAAAAACAGCCCCAGCATTTT. Translated, it gives CASIAPGQKQPQHF.